Detailed here is one TCR beta chain. Its antigen is undetermined. This CDR3 has 17 residues. Trimming took off 7 bases at V and 4 bases at J, with 23 bases between the two ends. Germline V gives CDR1 LNHDA, CDR2 SQIVND (reference sequence). The sorted Tregs were CD4+CD25+CD127-/low cells. TCRdb reprocessed the 5' RACE reads with MiXCR, giving one entry per CDR3 protein. The sample carries about 55,000 distinct CDR3 sequences, less than 25% recorded once. Study-wide findings and caveats: The larger cohort examined one V-J beta rearrangement, not whole repertoires.

Source material: tumor-infiltrating Tregs sorted from the breast tumor. This chain joins TRBV19 and TRBJ2-1; D might be TRBD2 (5 bases). The TCR originated in a female donor with breast cancer. CDR3 amino acids: CASKSAVSGTGYNEQFF. The CDR3 DNA follows: TGTGCCAGTAAGTCCGCCGTATCCGGAACGGGATACAATGAGCAGTTCTTC.